This is a list of T cell receptor beta chains from one sample in a study of CD8 T cells in ankylosing spondylitis. TCRdb ran MiXCR on the 5' RACE reads and lists one entry per CDR3 protein. This table holds about 170,000 distinct CDR3 sequences, approximately 20% found once. The specimen was blood, either unsorted or a sorted T cell fraction (not recorded which). The source of these receptors is a male donor with ankylosing spondylitis or in good health (not recorded which). Both conserved end residues are part of each CDR3. Some rows mark clone size as missing; the rest say once, few, many or name a class of expanded clone.

j_call v_call clone_size cdr3_aa
TRBJ1-2 TRBV24-1 - CATSDLPGHGYTF
TRBJ2-3 TRBV20-1 few CSARIPGQGTDTQYF
TRBJ1-1 TRBV20-1 many CSARDRQLNTEAFF
TRBJ1-3 TRBV12-3/TRBV12-4 many CASSRQGSTGNTIYF
TRBJ2-4 TRBV20-1 many CSARDNRGHPLAKNIQYF
TRBJ2-1 TRBV24-1 - CATSDLHQGNEQFF
TRBJ2-7 TRBV11-2 many CASSWDRASSYEQYF
TRBJ2-7 TRBV20-1 many CSASPEYPNEQYF
TRBJ1-1 TRBV2 - CASSERGANTEAFF
TRBJ2-1 TRBV20-1 - CSGWRVNEQFF
TRBJ2-1 TRBV20-1 - CSAEGTGAAEQFF
TRBJ1-1 TRBV3-1 - CASSLQGADTEAFF
TRBJ2-7 TRBV3-1 many CASSQGAVSYEQYF
TRBJ2-3 TRBV29-1 - CSVDGLAGGPDTQYF
TRBJ2-3 TRBV29-1 - CSVTTSTDTQYF
TRBJ2-7 TRBV3-1 few CASSHAGVSYEQYF
TRBJ1-1 TRBV12-3/TRBV12-4 - CASSFITAYTEAFF
TRBJ1-1 TRBV27 - CASRRQYSDTEAFF
TRBJ1-1 TRBV2 many CASSELGAQNTEAFF
TRBJ1-1 TRBV20-1 many CSAVEWGAFF
TRBJ2-7 TRBV12-3/TRBV12-4 once CASSPGLAGNEQYF
TRBJ1-4 TRBV14 - CASSQAFTEKLFF
TRBJ1-2 TRBV3-1 - CASSPQPGRRAENNYGYTF
TRBJ2-7 TRBV12-3/TRBV12-4 many CASSPKDRGPYEQYF
TRBJ2-1 TRBV5-1 many CASSLMQDSYNEQFF
TRBJ2-7 TRBV28 many CASSFLNYEQYF